A single sample is the source of the 5 T cell receptor beta chains below, sequenced in a study of shared clonotypes between healthy human individuals. Naive-designated CD8 cells lacked CD45RO, were positively enriched for CCR7, and omitted terminally differentiated effector memory CD45RA+ cells. Repertoires were generated with immunoSEQ multiplex PCR, while TCRdb's copy carries only in-frame clones and drops some. The sample has about 680,000 clones; around 90% are singletons. Sequencing was carried out using naive CD8+ T cells sorted from blood. These receptors were obtained from a man aged 30-40 years in good health.

The chain links TRBV18 to TRBJ2-1; D remains ambiguous. Germline V lookup: CDR1 KGHSH, CDR2 LQKENI. This CDR3 has 15 residues. V lost 4 bases and J 6 bases, leaving 16 bases between the germline ends. Here the CDR3 reads CASSLDPTTGNEQFF. CDR3 nucleotides: TGTGCCAGCTCACTGGACCCTACCACGGGCAATGAGCAGTTCTTC.

Written as DNA, the CDR3 is TGTGCCAGCAGTCGGACAGGGAAGTACACTGAAGCTTTCTTT. The encoded protein is CASSRTGKYTEAFF. The rearrangement links TRBV6-5 to TRBJ1-1; 8 positions match TRBD1. The CDR3 spans 14 residues. Germline CDR1 MNHEY, CDR2 SVGAGI. Losses at the gene ends were 5 bases for V and 3 bases for J; bases not matched to a gene: 5.

V usage is TRBV7-2 and J usage is TRBJ2-7; a possible D gene is TRBD1 (6 bases). CDR3 length: 15 amino acids. Germline assignment: CDR1 SGHTA and CDR2 FQGNSA. The ends were cut back, 5 bases at V and 3 bases at J, with 17 bases in the middle. The CDR3 here is CASSPAGPGDYEQYF. The CDR3, as DNA: TGTGCCAGCAGCCCGGCGGGCCCAGGGGACTACGAGCAGTACTTC.

Here the CDR3 DNA reads TGTGCCAGCAGCCGCCTCGCGGGACTAGCGGAAAACACAGATACGCAGTATTTT. The encoded protein is CASSRLAGLAENTDTQYF. The chain recombines TRBV7-6 with TRBJ2-3; 11 bases align to TRBD2. CDR1 SGHVS and CDR2 FNYEAQ come from the germline V gene. Losses at the gene ends were 5 bases for V and 2 bases for J; bases not matched to a gene: 12. This CDR3 is 18 amino acids long.

V usage is TRBV10-1 and J usage is TRBJ2-7; TRBD1 might be the D (6 bases). V lost 6 bases and J 2 bases, leaving 8 bases between the germline ends. Germline CDR1 reads WNHNN; CDR2 reads SYGVQD (reference sequence). The CDR3 covers 12 residues. CDR3 bases: TGCGCCAGCAGACGGGACACCTACGAGCAGTACTTC. Its translation is CASRRDTYEQYF.